This T cell receptor (beta chain) was recovered during a study of T cell responses to AZD1222 COVID-19 vaccine. Findings and limits, study-wide: Repertoires were obtained solely post-peak T cell response. Unmutated regions of variants are reportedly targeted by nearly half of spike-specific TCRs.

Details on this clone: The antigen is not known.

Here immunoSEQ multiplex PCR was the method, and the copy in TCRdb shows in-frame clones only, minus some. This table holds about 130,000 clones, over 85% found once. Germline V gives CDR1 LGHNA, CDR2 YNFKEQ. The CDR3 sequence is 15 residues long. Between the trimmed V and J ends, which lost 0 bases and 5 bases, there was a span of 12 bases. This chain connects TRBV4-2 to TRBJ2-3; a possible D gene is TRBD2 (6 bases). This TCR came from an adult who received the AZD1222 COVID-19 vaccine. Here the sequenced sample was peripheral blood, taken 28 days after the second AZD1222 dose. CDR3 loop: CASSQEGGEVDTQYF. CDR3 coding DNA: TGTGCCAGCAGCCAAGAAGGAGGGGAGGTAGATACGCAGTATTTT.